A selection of T cell receptor beta chains follows, all from one sample in a study of blood T cell repertoires in COVID-19. Profiling relied on immunoSEQ multiplex PCR, and the TCRdb table lists in-frame clones only, not all of them. The sample yields approximately 160,000 clones, 70% to 90% seen once. The sample taken for sequencing was peripheral blood. Receptors originate from a human donor in a cohort sampled during active COVID-19. CDR3s include the opening cysteine and the closing phenylalanine or tryptophan. Each record gives: V gene, D gene, clone size, J gene, CDR3 DNA, CDR3 protein. The D gene is left open where the match is weak. The listing skips clone size in some rows; elsewhere it reads once, few, many or a size class.

v_gene: TRBV5-1; d_gene: TRBD2; abundance: -; j_gene: TRBJ2-1; CDR3nt: TGCGCCAGCAGCTTGGCAGGGACTAGCGGGGGGGCCGTCAATGAGCAGTTCTTC; CDR3aa: CASSLAGTSGGAVNEQFF
v_gene: TRBV5-6; d_gene: TRBD1; abundance: -; j_gene: TRBJ2-7; CDR3nt: TGTGCCAGCAGCCGCACACAGGGGGCCTACGAGCAGTACTTC; CDR3aa: CASSRTQGAYEQYF
v_gene: TRBV4-3; d_gene: TRBD2; abundance: -; j_gene: TRBJ2-1; CDR3nt: TGCGCCAGCAGCCAGTTAAGCGGGAGGTCCTACAATGAGCAGTTCTTC; CDR3aa: CASSQLSGRSYNEQFF
v_gene: TRBV28; d_gene: -; abundance: once; j_gene: TRBJ1-4; CDR3nt: TGTGCCAGCAGTTTATGGGCAGGTTATAATGAAAAACTGTTTTTT; CDR3aa: CASSLWAGYNEKLFF
v_gene: TRBV10-1; d_gene: TRBD1; abundance: -; j_gene: TRBJ2-3; CDR3nt: TGCGCCACCGGACAGGGCGGCACAGATACGCAGTATTTT; CDR3aa: CATGQGGTDTQYF
v_gene: TRBV9; d_gene: TRBD2; abundance: once; j_gene: TRBJ2-2; CDR3nt: TGTGCCAGCAGCGTAGCCCGGGACTACCTAACCGGGGAGCTGTTTTTT; CDR3aa: CASSVARDYLTGELFF
v_gene: TRBV24-1; d_gene: TRBD1; abundance: -; j_gene: TRBJ2-3; CDR3nt: TGTGCCACCAGTGACACTACAGGGGGACTCAGCACAGATACGCAGTATTTT; CDR3aa: CATSDTTGGLSTDTQYF
v_gene: TRBV5-6; d_gene: TRBD2; abundance: -; j_gene: TRBJ2-1; CDR3nt: TGTGCCAGCAGCTCCCTCGGGGACTACGAGCAGTTCTTC; CDR3aa: CASSSLGDYEQFF
v_gene: TRBV14; d_gene: -; abundance: -; j_gene: TRBJ2-2; CDR3nt: TGTGCCAGCAGCCAATATGGAAGCGGAGAAAACACCGGGGAGCTGTTTTTT; CDR3aa: CASSQYGSGENTGELFF
v_gene: TRBV28; d_gene: TRBD2; abundance: once; j_gene: TRBJ2-7; CDR3nt: TGTGCTTCGGGAGGAGCTGGTAGCGGTACCTACGAGCAGTACTTC; CDR3aa: CASGGAGSGTYEQYF
v_gene: TRBV6-5; d_gene: -; abundance: -; j_gene: TRBJ2-7; CDR3nt: TGTGCCAGCAGTTCGGCAGGATACTACGAGCAGTACTTC; CDR3aa: CASSSAGYYEQYF
v_gene: TRBV24-1; d_gene: TRBD2; abundance: many; j_gene: TRBJ2-1; CDR3nt: TGTGCCACCAGCGCTAGCGGGAGGGGGTACAATGAGCAGTTCTTC; CDR3aa: CATSASGRGYNEQFF
v_gene: TRBV5-1; d_gene: -; abundance: many; j_gene: TRBJ2-7; CDR3nt: TGCGCCAGCAGCTTCGAACACAACTACGAGCAGTACTTC; CDR3aa: CASSFEHNYEQYF
v_gene: TRBV7-8; d_gene: TRBD2; abundance: -; j_gene: TRBJ2-3; CDR3nt: TGTGCCAGCACCAATTGGGGGGGGACAGATACGCAGTATTTT; CDR3aa: CASTNWGGTDTQYF